At least ten counts were recorded for the clone carrying this T cell receptor (beta chain). No antigen is known for it. The sample comes from a study of T cells in Graves' hyperthyroidism and ophthalmopathy. Study details: Once the initial diagnosis was made, peripheral blood was obtained before any treatment. Broader study findings: Model-based prediction identified ophthalmopathy a median around 6.7 months prior to its onset.

Amplified TCR beta CDR3 regions derived from RNA transcripts. A set of HTBI primers served as the primers for a first-round RT-PCR of the TCR CDR3. TCRdb analysed the multiplex PCR reads with MiXCR anew, one entry per CDR3 protein. The sample records just under 750,000 distinct CDR3 sequences, roughly a third being singletons. The receptor was isolated from a woman aged 40 to 50 with Graves' hyperthyroidism. The sample consisted of blood.

Here the CDR3 DNA reads TGTGCCAGCAGCTTGGACCCAGGTTACTCACCCCTCCACTTT. Translated: CASSLDPGYSPLHF. V is TRBV5-6 and J is TRBJ1-6; no clear D. V was trimmed by 0 bases and J by 10 bases, leaving 11 bases between them. CDR1 and CDR2 (germline): SGHDT, YYEEEE. The CDR3 is 14 amino acids.